This TCR beta chain is drawn from a study of molecular identifiers for immune sequencing clone quantification. The study, taken as a whole, reports: The share of molecules held by clones above 20 RNA copies was over 99% in effector cells and under 1% in naive cells.

Sorting captured naive CD8 T cells as CD8+CD4-CCR7+CD45RA+. Germline-derived CDR1 and CDR2 are MDHEN and SYDVKM. The CDR3 is 14 residues long. V lost 5 bases to trimming and J lost 3 bases, with 13 bases between them. Previously described methods and listed TCR primers were employed for the bulk TCR libraries. In TCRdb, the PCR reads were re-called with MiXCR into one record per CDR3 protein. The profile shows approximately 90,000 distinct CDR3 sequences, roughly a fifth of them singletons. The sample holds many counts of this clonotype. Its antigen is not identified. This clonotype was obtained from a human donor in good health. Some libraries in this study had Jurkat cell RNA spiked in. Sequencing was carried out using naive CD8+ T cells from blood, with Jurkat cell RNA spiked in. Sample subset: FACS-sorted CD8+CD4-CCR7+CD45RA+ naive T cells. The chain joins TRBV28 to TRBJ2-5, with D perhaps given as TRBD1 or TRBD2 (5 bases each). The CDR3 DNA sequence: TGTGCCAGCAGTCCGGCCGGGGACGAAGAGACCCAGTACTTC. It yields the protein CASSPAGDEETQYF. Combining the CDR3 with reference TRBV28 and TRBJ2-5 gives the whole variable domain DVKVTQSSRYLVKRTGEKVFLECVQDMDHENMFWYRQDPGLGLRLIYFSYDVKMKEKGDIPEGYSVSREKKERFSLILESASTNQTSMYLCASSPAGDEETQYFGPGTRLLVL.